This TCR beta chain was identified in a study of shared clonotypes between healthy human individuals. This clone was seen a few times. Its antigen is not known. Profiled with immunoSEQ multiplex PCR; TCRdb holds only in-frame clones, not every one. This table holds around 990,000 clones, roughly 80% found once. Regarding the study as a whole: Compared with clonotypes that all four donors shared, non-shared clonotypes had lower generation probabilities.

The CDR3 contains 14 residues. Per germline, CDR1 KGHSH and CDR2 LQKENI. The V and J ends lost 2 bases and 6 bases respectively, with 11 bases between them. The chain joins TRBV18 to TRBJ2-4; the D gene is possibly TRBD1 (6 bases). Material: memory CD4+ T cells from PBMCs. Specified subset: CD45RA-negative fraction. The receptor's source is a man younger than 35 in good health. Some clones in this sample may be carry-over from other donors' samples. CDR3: CASSPGGASNIQYF. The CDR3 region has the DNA TGTGCCAGCTCACCAGGGGGCGCATCAAACATTCAGTACTTC.